The rows below give T cell receptor beta chains drawn from one sample of a study of CXCR3-negative and CXCR3-positive naive CD8 T cells. Using the 5' RACE reads, TCRdb records one entry per CDR3 protein without DNA. The sample holds approximately 8,800 distinct CDR3 sequences. The specimen sequenced was naive CXCR3+ CD8+ T cells from blood. Receptor source: a human donor in good health. Some clones in this sample may be carry-over from other donors' samples. The CDR3 runs from the conserved cysteine through the conserved F or W. For some rows the clone size is stated as once, few or many, or as a class when expanded; others skip it.

clone size,V gene,J gene,CDR3 protein
.,TRBV7-8,TRBJ2-2,CASSLVVRTNTGELFF
medium-sized,TRBV13,TRBJ2-7,CASSLGGSSQFYEQYF
.,TRBV28,TRBJ2-3,CASTRPWRSDTQYF
.,TRBV3-1,TRBJ2-5,CASSLEQISLQETQYF
medium-sized,TRBV29-1,TRBJ2-7,CSVFSGLSYEQYF
medium-sized,TRBV4-3,TRBJ2-5,CASSQDLWAFETQYF
medium-sized,TRBV20-1,TRBJ2-2,CSALTKTGGTPGSCFF
.,TRBV15,TRBJ2-1,CATSEYRDGRGDEQFF
.,TRBV2,TRBJ2-7,CASSETSYEQYF
.,TRBV29-1,TRBJ1-2,CSVESIYGYTF
.,TRBV5-4,TRBJ2-1,CASSYFGQGRSEQFF
.,TRBV5-1,TRBJ1-1,CASSLGPGADTEAFF
.,TRBV29-1,TRBJ2-1,CSVEGSRRDEQFF
.,TRBV14,TRBJ1-2,CASSQGGGSYGYTF
.,TRBV23-1,TRBJ2-5,CASSQNDRGKETQYF
medium-sized,TRBV28,TRBJ1-6,CASSFSLGSLSDSPLHF
.,TRBV29-1,TRBJ2-2,CSVLAGENTGELFF
.,TRBV9,TRBJ1-2,CASTKVGGAYGYTF
.,TRBV6-6,TRBJ1-1,CASSYVMNTEAFF
medium-sized,TRBV7-9,TRBJ1-5,CASSLEDSQPQHF
.,TRBV14,TRBJ2-7,CASSQLGVSYEQYF
large,TRBV16,TRBJ1-1,CASSAGPPNTEAFF
.,TRBV19,TRBJ2-1,CASSILASGGDYNEQFF
.,TRBV10-2,TRBJ2-7,CASSEGRVHEQYF